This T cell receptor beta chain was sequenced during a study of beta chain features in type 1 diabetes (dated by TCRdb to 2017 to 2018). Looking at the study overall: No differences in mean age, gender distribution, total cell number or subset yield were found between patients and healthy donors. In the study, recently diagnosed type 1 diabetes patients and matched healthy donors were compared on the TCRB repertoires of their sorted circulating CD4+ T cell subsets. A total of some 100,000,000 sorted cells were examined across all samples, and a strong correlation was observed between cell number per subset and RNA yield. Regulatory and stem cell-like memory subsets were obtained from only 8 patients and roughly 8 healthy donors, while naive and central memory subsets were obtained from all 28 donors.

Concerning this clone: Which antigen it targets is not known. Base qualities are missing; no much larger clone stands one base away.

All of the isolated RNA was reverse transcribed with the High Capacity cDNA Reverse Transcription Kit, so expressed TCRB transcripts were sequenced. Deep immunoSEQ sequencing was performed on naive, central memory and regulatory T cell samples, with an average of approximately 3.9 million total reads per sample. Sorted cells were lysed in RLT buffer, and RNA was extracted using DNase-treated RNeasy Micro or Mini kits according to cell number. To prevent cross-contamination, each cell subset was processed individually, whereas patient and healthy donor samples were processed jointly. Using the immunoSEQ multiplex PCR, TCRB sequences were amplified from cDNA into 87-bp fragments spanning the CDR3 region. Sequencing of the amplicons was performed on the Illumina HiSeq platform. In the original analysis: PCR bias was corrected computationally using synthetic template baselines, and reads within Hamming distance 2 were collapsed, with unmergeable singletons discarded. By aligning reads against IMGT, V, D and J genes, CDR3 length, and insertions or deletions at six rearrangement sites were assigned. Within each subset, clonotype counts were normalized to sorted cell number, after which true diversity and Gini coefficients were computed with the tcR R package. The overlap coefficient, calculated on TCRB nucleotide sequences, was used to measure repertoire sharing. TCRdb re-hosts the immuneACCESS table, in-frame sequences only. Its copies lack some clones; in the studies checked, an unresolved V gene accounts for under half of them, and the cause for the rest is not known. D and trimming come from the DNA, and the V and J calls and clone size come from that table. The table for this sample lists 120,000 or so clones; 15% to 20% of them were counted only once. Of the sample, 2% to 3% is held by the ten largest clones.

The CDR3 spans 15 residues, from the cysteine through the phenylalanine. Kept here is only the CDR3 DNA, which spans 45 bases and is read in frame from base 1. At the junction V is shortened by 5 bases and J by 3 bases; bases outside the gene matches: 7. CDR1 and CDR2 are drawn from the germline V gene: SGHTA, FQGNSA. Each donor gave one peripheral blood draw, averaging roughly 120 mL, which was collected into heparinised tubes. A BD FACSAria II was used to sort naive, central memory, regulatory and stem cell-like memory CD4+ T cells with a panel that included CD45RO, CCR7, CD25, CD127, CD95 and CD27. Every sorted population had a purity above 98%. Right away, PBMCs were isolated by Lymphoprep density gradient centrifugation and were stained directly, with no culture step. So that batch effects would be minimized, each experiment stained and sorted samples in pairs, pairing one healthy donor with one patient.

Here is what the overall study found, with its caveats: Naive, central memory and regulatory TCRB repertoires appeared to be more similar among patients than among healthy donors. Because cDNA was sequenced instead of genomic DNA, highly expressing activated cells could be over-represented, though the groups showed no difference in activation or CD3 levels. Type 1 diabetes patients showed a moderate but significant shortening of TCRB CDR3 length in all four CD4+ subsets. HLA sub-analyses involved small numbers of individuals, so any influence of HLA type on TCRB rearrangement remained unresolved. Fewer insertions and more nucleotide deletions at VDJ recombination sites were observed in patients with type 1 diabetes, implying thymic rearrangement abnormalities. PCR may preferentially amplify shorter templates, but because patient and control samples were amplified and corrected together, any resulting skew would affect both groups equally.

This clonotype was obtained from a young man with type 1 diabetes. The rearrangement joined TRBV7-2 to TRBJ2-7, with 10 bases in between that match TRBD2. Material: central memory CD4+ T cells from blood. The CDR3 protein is CASSLTGTSDYEQYF. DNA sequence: TGTGCCAGCAGCCTAACGGGGACTAGCGACTACGAGCAGTACTTC.